This TCR beta chain appears in the sequencing data of a study of PD-L1 blockade in urothelial cancer. Whole-study findings and limits: Enhanced expansion of tumor-associated blood clones at 3 weeks characterized durable-benefit patients.

A spike-in of synthetic TCR analog templates was added to each PCR. Sequenced by immunoSEQ multiplex PCR; TCRdb stores in-frame clones only, minus some. The sample has about 30,000 clones; about 88% are singletons. CDR3 length: 13 residues. Germline V gene sequence: CDR1 SGHRS, CDR2 YFSETQ. J gave up 3 bases and V 3 bases, and 0 bases lay outside the gene matches. Sample time point: peripheral blood 6 weeks after treatment start. Per-patient samples, pretreatment and on-treatment, numbered 1 to 8. About this clone: Its antigen is unknown.

The genes are TRBV5-1 and TRBJ2-5; 9 positions match TRBD1. Source: PBMCs, taken around atezolizumab (anti-PD-L1) treatment. The origin of this receptor is an elderly man with urothelial cancer. This chain's CDR3 is CASSWTGEETQYF. The CDR3 region has the DNA TGCGCCAGCAGCTGGACAGGGGAAGAGACCCAGTACTTC.